The T cell receptor beta chain under discussion was sequenced for a study of CD8 T cells in Susac syndrome (dated by TCRdb to between 2018 and 2021). Describing the broader study: Whether CD8+ T cell activation and differentiation in Susac syndrome was antigen driven was tested using repertoire sequencing.

General study outcomes and caveats: The number of individuals in the TCR sequencing and HLA analysis was recognized as being relatively small.

Peripheral blood CD8+ and CD4+ T cells from healthy donors, Susac syndrome patients and multiple sclerosis patients were profiled by high-throughput TCR beta sequencing. The multiple sclerosis controls were treatment-naive patients whose relapsing-remitting disease, either stable or active, fulfilled the revised McDonald criteria. Bulk CD8+ and CD4+ T cells were purified by magnetic negative isolation, while CD8+ TEMRA cells were enriched using FACS. Blood was drawn into EDTA tubes, processed within 24 hours, and PBMCs were isolated by density gradient centrifugation. PBMCs intended for TCR sequencing were cryopreserved in liquid nitrogen and thawed later in a water bath at 37 degrees C. A purity of at least 90% was achieved for sorted or isolated CD4+, CD8+ and CD8+ TEMRA cells. RNA was extracted using the RNeasy kit, and about 0.5 to 1 microgram was reverse transcribed with random hexamers. TCR beta CDR3 regions were amplified with the immunoSEQ multiplex PCR assay covering 54 Vbeta and 13 Jbeta segments. PCR amplification bias was corrected by using a synthetic template baseline for primer optimization and computational correction. In the source study's methods: Reads were annotated to V, D and J genes per IMGT and analyzed with immunoSEQ Analyzer, keeping only productive sequences. To calculate clonality, Shannon entropy was normalized by log2 of the number of productive unique sequences and then subtracted from one. Public and private clones were assessed among the 100 most prevalent clones of each patient and control. Susac-specific clones were defined as absent from healthy and MS cohorts, 850 to 1,300 published viral clones and other ImmuneACCESS disease sequences. TCRdb's own reprocessing of the public reads used fastp at Q25 and MiXCR and kept productive beta chains. Here each entry gathers all rows of one CDR3 protein and keeps the most common genes and DNA. TCRdb assigned the V and J calls; the authors' analysis was not used. The sample has about 140,000 distinct CDR3 sequences on record, approximately 95% of them singletons. The ten largest clones take up over 0.095% of the sample.

To note about this clonotype: The antigen it recognizes is unknown. There are no base qualities to consult, and no much larger clone falls within one base.

The TCR was taken from a human donor with multiple sclerosis. The sample was CD4+ T cells from PBMCs.

The CDR3 sequence is CASSEGQYSSGANVLTF. The DNA is TGTGCCAGCAGTGAAGGGCAGTATAGCTCTGGGGCCAACGTCCTGACTTTC. Recombination connected TRBV2 to TRBJ2-6, with the D gene not confidently named. The CDR3 sequence holds 17 residues, the cysteine and phenylalanine included. The retained sequence is limited to the CDR3, 51 bases, with the frame set at the first base. V is pared back by 1 base and J by 0 bases, with 10 bases lying between the germline termini. Sequences SNHLY (CDR1) and FYNNEI (CDR2) are obtained from the germline V gene.